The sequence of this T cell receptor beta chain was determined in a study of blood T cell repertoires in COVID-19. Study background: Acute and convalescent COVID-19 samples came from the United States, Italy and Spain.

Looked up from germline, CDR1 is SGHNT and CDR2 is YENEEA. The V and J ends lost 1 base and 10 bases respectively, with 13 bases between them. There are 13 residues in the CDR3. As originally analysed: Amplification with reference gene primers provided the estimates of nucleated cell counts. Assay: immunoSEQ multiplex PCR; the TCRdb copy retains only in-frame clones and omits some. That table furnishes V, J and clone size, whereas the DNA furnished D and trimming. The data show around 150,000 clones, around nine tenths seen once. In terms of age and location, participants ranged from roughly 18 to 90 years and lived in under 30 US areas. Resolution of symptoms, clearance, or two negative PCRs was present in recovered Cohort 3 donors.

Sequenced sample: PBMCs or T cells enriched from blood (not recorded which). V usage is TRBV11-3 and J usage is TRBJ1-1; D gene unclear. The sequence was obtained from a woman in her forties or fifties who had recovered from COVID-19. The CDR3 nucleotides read TGTGCCAGCAGCTTAGTGGGCCCCTCGACAGCTTTCTTT. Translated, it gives CASSLVGPSTAFF.